The present T cell receptor beta chain was sequenced within a study of somatic mutations in cytotoxic T cells in rheumatoid arthritis. Findings of the study overall: Nobody had found out which antigens the expanded CD8+ clones targeted. Statistically, CD8+ T-cell clonality was not significantly distinct between individuals with rheumatoid arthritis and age-matched healthy controls.

Turning to this clone: The antigen remains undetermined.

Only in-frame clones appear in the TCRdb table, and some are missing; sequencing was by immunoSEQ multiplex PCR. Of tens of thousands of clones in the sample, roughly four fifths were seen once. After removal of 6 bases from V and 0 bases from J, the junction contained 4 bases not matched to a gene. Germline V gene data show CDR1 as LNHDA and CDR2 as SQIVND (reference sequence). The length of the CDR3 is 15 residues. The sequencing input was CD8+ T cells sorted from blood. The chain carries TRBV19 and TRBJ1-5, with 8 bases lining up with TRBD1. The origin of this receptor is a man aged 40-49 years in good health. CDR3 in amino acids: CASSWTGNSNQPQHF. As DNA, the CDR3 is TGTGCCAGTAGCTGGACAGGGAATAGCAATCAGCCCCAGCATTTT.